In this sample, the clone carrying this T cell receptor beta chain turned up a few times. Patients underwent thyroid surgery, and none had received any treatment before it. The data are from a study of metastatic and nonmetastatic thyroid tumors. TCRdb reprocessed the PCR reads via MiXCR. The sample includes some 5,000 clones, about 31% of them seen just once. This TCR was recovered from a female donor with papillary thyroid cancer or a benign thyroid nodule (not recorded which). Some clones in this sample may be carry-over from other donors' samples. Sequenced sample: adjacent normal tissue.

This chain's CDR3 is CASNSLPYNSPLHF. The DNA for the CDR3 is TGTGCCAGCAACAGTCTGCCCTATAATTCACCCCTCCACTTT. The chain recombines TRBV28 with TRBJ1-6; no clear D gene. V lost 7 bases, J lost 2 bases, and 9 bases lay in between. Germline V gene data show CDR1 as MDHEN and CDR2 as SYDVKM. The CDR3 sequence is 14 residues long.